This T cell receptor (beta chain) was sequenced during a study of blood T cells in healthy people across ages (dated by TCRdb to between 2014 and 2017). Looking at the study overall: In model experiments, template switching captured roughly one uniquely barcoded TCR beta cDNA molecule for every two T cells. The study measured age-related changes in TCR beta repertoire diversity using deep sequencing normalized with unique cDNA molecular identifiers. The donors were split into four age groups: young (average 16 years), middle-aged (about 40), aged (over 55) and long-lived (approximately 80). For two donors (one aged 18 to 30 and one aged 80 or older), the study analyzed two additional independent replicas of 1 million unique cDNA reads from the same blood draw. To avoid experimental bias, donors of different ages were spread randomly across the sequencing lanes.

Study-wide findings and limitations: Conclusive comparison of naive and antigen-experienced compartments was prevented by the profiling of bulk unsorted PBMCs. Total diversity estimates from one million sequenced T cells were considered lower bounds and underestimates. Because the CMV infection status of the donors was unknown, age-related changes in expanded clonotypes may potentially have been confounded. Observed TCR beta diversity per million T cells fell roughly linearly with age, and a significant reduction was already apparent by age approximately 40. A strong correlation was found between observed TCR beta diversity and the percentage of naive T cells measured by flow cytometry. Compared with the aged group, the long-lived group had more naive CD4+ T cells, fewer expanded clones and increased TCR diversity, suggesting age selection.

This clonotype was counted between two and nine times. Its cognate antigen has yet to be identified. No much larger clonotype is one base removed from it; base qualities were not supplied. Per the germline V gene, MDHEN is the CDR1 and SYDVKM is the CDR2. V sheds 6 bases and J sheds 5 bases, leaving 17 bases between their ends. From its cysteine to its phenylalanine, the CDR3 spans 14 amino acids. Only the CDR3 DNA stays, 42 bases, in frame from base 1. The donors were some 36 Caucasian individuals from Russia, aged roughly 6 to 100 years, who were systemically healthy. Approximately 11 milliliters of peripheral blood were drawn from each donor into EDTA-treated Vacutainer tubes. PBMCs were isolated by Ficoll-Paque density-gradient centrifugation, with at least 7 million obtained per sample. Total RNA, at least 5.5 micrograms per sample, was extracted from PBMCs with Trizol reagent. For every donor, flow cytometry on a PBMC aliquot measured the percentage of naive CD45RAhigh/CD27high T cells.

The receptor library was made with 5' RACE. TCRdb shows the sequencer as Illumina HiSeq 2500. A second PCR of 7 to 11 cycles was run with a J-beta primer mix and a sample-barcoded 5' primer. Each TCR beta cDNA molecule received a unique molecular identifier from a template-switch 5' adaptor carrying 12 random nucleotides. At least 3 million CDR3-containing paired-end reads were obtained from each sample. All of the RNA was converted into first-strand cDNA using the Mint cDNA synthesis kit, with a TRBC-specific oligonucleotide serving as the primer. Following uracil-DNA glycosylase treatment, a first 18-cycle PCR with universal primers M1SS and BC2_uni_R was performed on all cDNA. Under the source paper's analysis protocol: Normalization of each sample was performed by random selection of 1 million high-quality reads, each carrying a distinct molecular identifier. Instead of being binned into consensus sequences, reads that shared molecular identifiers were thrown out. MiTCR, with a Q25 quality threshold and the strictest error-elimination algorithm, was used for CDR3 identification, clonotype clustering and error correction. A nonparametric unseen species model using Euler transformation provided a lower-bound estimate of total TCR beta diversity. Using fastp trimming at Q25 and MiXCR clonotype assembly, TCRdb reanalyzed the public sequencing data and kept in-frame beta chains. Each CDR3 protein gets just one entry, which takes the most common genes and DNA from the rows behind it. The V and J calls follow TCRdb's processing rather than the paper's. In all, the sample holds 1.5 million to 2 million distinct CDR3 sequences, and under 30% of those were seen once. The biggest ten clones account for 7.7% of the sample.

The sequencing input was blood. The source is a woman in her twenties or thirties in good health. The rearranged chain carries TRBV28 and TRBJ2-7; possibly the D gene is TRBD1, per 6 matching bases. In nucleotide form, the sequence is TGTGCCAGCAGAGGGACAAGCCTCTTCGACGAGCAGTACTTC. Its translation is CASRGTSLFDEQYF.